Listed here is a single T cell receptor beta chain. This sample stems from a study of blood T cells in healthy people across ages. Through a sample-barcoded 5' primer and a J-beta primer mix, a second PCR was run for roughly 7 to 11 cycles. TCRdb itself ran the 5' RACE reads through MiXCR, one entry per CDR3 protein. The sample shows about 800,000 distinct CDR3 sequences, about three fifths of them seen only once. Isolation per sample recovered at least 7 million PBMCs. Unmatched junction bases numbered 8, after V lost 6 bases and J lost 8 bases. CDR1 is MNHNY, CDR2 SVGAGI, per germline (reference sequence). This CDR3 contains 14 residues.

The sequence was collected from a young man in good health. The sequencing sample was made of blood. The genes are TRBV6-6 and TRBJ2-1, with 9 nucleotides matching TRBD1. The CDR3 DNA is TGTGCCAGCAGCACCGGGACAGGGAGGTATGAGCAGTTCTTC. Its protein product is CASSTGTGRYEQFF.